This T cell receptor (beta chain) comes out of a study of CD8 T cells in Susac syndrome. Notes on the study in general: The study recognized that its TCR sequencing and HLA analysis covered a relatively small number of individuals.

Remarks on this clonotype: What it binds is unknown.

V dropped 4 bases and J dropped 1 base, with 17 bases sitting between them. Germline values: CDR1 SGHRS, CDR2 YFSETQ. The CDR3 spans 16 residues. From blood CD8+ and CD4+ T cells, TCR beta sequences were generated. Negative isolation yielded CD4+ and CD8+ T cells, and FACS enriched TEMRA cells. Random hexamers primed reverse transcription of about 0.45 to 1 ug RNA. TCR beta CDR3 was amplified by immunoSEQ multiplex PCR. This amplification extended across 54 Vbeta and 13 Jbeta segments. Each CDR3 protein gets one entry after TCRdb re-called the immunoSEQ multiplex PCR reads with MiXCR. Here the sample spans about 300,000 distinct CDR3 sequences, about 90% being singletons.

The chain has TRBV5-1 and TRBJ1-1; D remains unclear. The sample comprised CD4+ T cells from PBMCs. The source of this sequence is a human donor with multiple sclerosis. CDR3 amino acids: CASSAEGLGANTEAFF. The CDR3, as DNA: TGCGCCAGCAGCGCCGAAGGGCTGGGCGCGAACACTGAAGCTTTCTTT.